The clone carrying this T cell receptor (beta chain) has only a few counts. TCR beta CDR3 regions were amplified from RNA. Initially, a first-round RT-PCR of the TCR CDR3 employed the HTBI primer set. TCRdb recomputed calls from the multiplex PCR reads with MiXCR, one row per CDR3 protein. Here the sample spans over 650,000 distinct CDR3 sequences, just under 45% being singletons. This sample is part of a study of T cells in Graves' hyperthyroidism and ophthalmopathy. There are 12 residues in the CDR3. V lost 0 bases and J 10 bases, leaving 10 bases between the germline ends. Germline lookup yields CDR1 SGHRS and CDR2 YFSETQ.

The sequenced sample was peripheral blood or thyroid tissue (not recorded which). The source of this sequence is an adult man with Graves' disease, either hyperthyroidism or ophthalmopathy (not recorded which). The chain carries TRBV5-1 and TRBJ1-2; tentatively, D is TRBD1 (5 bases). The CDR3, as DNA: TGCGCCAGCAGCTTGGAGGGGACCCTCTACACCTTC. Translated, it gives CASSLEGTLYTF. Based on the CDR3 plus reference TRBV5-1 and TRBJ1-2, the full variable domain is KAGVTQTPRYLIKTRGQQVTLSCSPISGHRSVSWYQQTPGQGLQFLFEYFSETQRNKGNFPGRFSGRQFSNSRSEMNVSTLELGDSALYLCASSLEGTLYTFGSGTRLTVV.